The 6 T cell receptor beta chains presented below share a single source sample, sequenced in a study of blood T cell repertoires in COVID-19. The method was immunoSEQ multiplex PCR; TCRdb's version includes in-frame clones alone and lacks a portion of them. This table holds roughly 250,000 clones, approximately 79% found once. Specimen: peripheral blood. These receptors were taken from a woman of 80 years or more with active or convalescent COVID-19.

V is TRBV2 and J is TRBJ1-4, with 9 positions matching TRBD1. Germline lookup yields CDR1 SNHLY and CDR2 FYNNEI. The CDR3 runs 15 residues. V was pared by 8 bases and J by 8 bases, with 12 bases of the junction left unmatched. CDR3 in amino acids: CASCESQGAQEKLFF. CDR3 bases: TGTGCCAGCTGCGAATCACAGGGGGCGCAGGAAAAACTGTTTTTT.

This chain joins TRBV24-1 and TRBJ2-2; 7 bases line up with TRBD1. Germline-derived CDR1 and CDR2 are KGHDR and SFDVKD. This CDR3 has 16 amino acids. V lost 4 bases to trimming and J lost 1 base; unmatched junction nucleotides: 5. CDR3 DNA sequence: TGTGCCACCAGTGACCCGCGACAGGGGAACACCGGGGAGCTGTTTTTT. Amino acid sequence: CATSDPRQGNTGELFF.

This clone was counted between two and nine times. As DNA, the CDR3 is TGCAGCGTTGAAGCGGGCCTCCTGGGGGGCGAGCAGTACTTC. The encoded protein is CSVEAGLLGGEQYF. The rearrangement joins TRBV29-1 to TRBJ2-7; the D gene is possibly TRBD2 (6 bases). The V gene lost 1 base and the J gene lost 6 bases, with 16 bases spanning the gap. Germline V gives CDR1 SQVTM, CDR2 ANQGSEA. CDR3 length: 14 residues.

The chain links TRBV2 to TRBJ2-3; 7 bases line up with TRBD1. Germline CDR1 reads SNHLY; CDR2 reads FYNNEI. The ends lost 3 bases at V and 4 bases at J; junction bases unmatched: 4. The CDR3 covers 14 residues. The CDR3, as DNA: TGTGCCAGCAGTGAGGACAGGATCGCAGATACGCAGTATTTT. Amino acid sequence: CASSEDRIADTQYF. Filled out from reference TRBV2 and TRBJ2-3, the complete variable domain reads EPEVTQTPSHQVTQMGQEVILRCVPISNHLYFYWYRQILGQKVEFLVSFYNNEISEKSEIFDDQFSVERPDGSNFTLKIRSTKLEDSAMYFCASSEDRIADTQYFGPGTRLTVL.

The chain employs TRBV28 and TRBJ1-1; weak D call: TRBD1 (5 bases). Germline V gene lookup returns CDR1 MDHEN and CDR2 SYDVKM. The CDR3 runs 16 residues. V was trimmed by 5 bases and J by 4 bases, leaving 20 bases between them. CDR3 DNA sequence: TGTGCCAGCAGTCCCTCATCTCGGGGGTCGGTCACTGAAGCTTTCTTT. The encoded protein is CASSPSSRGSVTEAFF.

The rearrangement links TRBV4-1 to TRBJ1-2; D call uncertain. The CDR3 runs 19 residues. V lost 1 base to trimming and J lost 0 bases, with 21 bases between them. Per germline, CDR1 MGHRA and CDR2 YSYEKL. CDR3 region: CASSQASNIDGEANYGYTF. In DNA form, the CDR3 reads TGCGCCAGCAGCCAAGCCTCCAATATCGACGGGGAAGCTAACTATGGCTACACCTTC.